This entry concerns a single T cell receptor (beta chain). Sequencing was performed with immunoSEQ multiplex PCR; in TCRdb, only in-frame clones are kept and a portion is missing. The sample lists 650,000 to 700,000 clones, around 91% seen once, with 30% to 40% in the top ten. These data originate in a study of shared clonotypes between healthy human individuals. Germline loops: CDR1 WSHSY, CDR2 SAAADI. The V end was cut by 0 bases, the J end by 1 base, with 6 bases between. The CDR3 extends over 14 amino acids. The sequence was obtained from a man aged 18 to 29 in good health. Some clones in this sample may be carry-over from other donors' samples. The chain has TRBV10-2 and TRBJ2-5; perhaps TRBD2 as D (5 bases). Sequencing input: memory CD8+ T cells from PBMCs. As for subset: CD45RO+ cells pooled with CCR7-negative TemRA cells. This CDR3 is CASSESRGQETQYF. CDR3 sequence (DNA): TGCGCCAGCAGTGAGTCCCGGGGCCAAGAGACCCAGTACTTC.